This section outlines one TCR beta chain sequence together with its context. Antigen specificity is unknown. PCR was performed a second time for roughly 7 to 12 cycles using a sample-barcoded 5' primer and a J-beta primer mix. TCRdb called the 5' RACE reads again in MiXCR, with one record for every CDR3 protein. This table holds about 1.7 million distinct CDR3 sequences, about 28% found once. The sample comes from a study of blood T cells in healthy people across ages. Looking at the study overall: Capture by template switching was about one barcoded beta molecule per two T cells.

Per the germline V gene, CDR1 is SGHTA and CDR2 is FQGNSA. CDR3 length equals 15 residues. V dropped 5 bases and J dropped 2 bases, with 12 bases sitting between them. Notes on the study in general: Measured against age, TCR beta diversity per million T cells decreased in a roughly linear manner.

The chain uses TRBV7-2 and TRBJ2-2, with D perhaps matching TRBD1 or TRBD2 (5 bases each). The source of this sequence is a woman aged 25 to 39 in good health. The sequenced sample was blood. The CDR3 sequence is CASSVRDGNTGELFF. CDR3 nucleotides: TGTGCCAGCAGCGTCCGGGACGGTAACACCGGGGAGCTGTTTTTT.